This entry concerns a single T cell receptor beta chain. The data originate from a study of PD-L1 blockade in urothelial cancer. Study at large: Blood-derived samples held a median 141,255 T cells.

In each PCR, synthetic TCR analog templates were spiked in. TCRdb's copy holds only in-frame clones and misses some; the assay was immunoSEQ multiplex PCR. The table records 68,000 or so clones, roughly 76% of them present only once. Time point meaning: pretreatment peripheral blood. Patients in the study were battling locally advanced or metastatic urothelial carcinoma. This receptor was obtained from a man aged 65-85 years with urothelial cancer. The specimen was PBMCs, collected around atezolizumab (anti-PD-L1) treatment.

The CDR3 sequence: CASSLAWDREEQYF. Written as DNA, the CDR3 is TGTGCCAGCAGCTTGGCATGGGACAGGGAAGAGCAGTACTTC. This chain uses TRBV5-5 with TRBJ2-7; 9 bases fit TRBD1. The CDR3 has 14 amino acids. CDR1 SGHKS and CDR2 YYEKEE come from the germline V gene (reference sequence). V was pared by 0 bases and J by 7 bases, with 5 bases of the junction left unmatched.